The rows below give T cell receptor beta chains drawn from one sample of a study of sequential checkpoint blockade in melanoma. The method was immunoSEQ multiplex PCR; TCRdb's version includes in-frame clones alone and lacks a portion of them. The table includes roughly 12,000 clones, about 75% detected once. Sequencing used CD8+ T cells sorted from blood (inferred from file names), obtained from a patient given nivolumab and ipilimumab in sequence. Source of these receptors: a human donor with melanoma. CDR3s include the opening cysteine and the closing phenylalanine or tryptophan. A D gene is named only where the DNA matches it firmly. Some rows have no size entry. The others give once, few or many, or a class for an expanded clone.

TRBV12-5,-,TRBJ1-1,-,CASGFGGAEAFF,TGTGCTAGTGGTTTTGGGGGCGCTGAAGCTTTCTTT
TRBV11-2,TRBD1,TRBJ2-7,-,CASSFGSQGAYEQYF,TGTGCCAGCAGCTTCGGTTCACAGGGGGCCTACGAGCAGTACTTC
TRBV9,TRBD1,TRBJ2-7,-,CASSSDRGSYEQYF,TGTGCCAGCAGCTCGGACAGGGGCTCCTACGAGCAGTACTTC
TRBV27,-,TRBJ2-2,-,CASSSTTDRTTGELFF,TGTGCCAGCAGTTCGACTACGGACAGAACCACCGGGGAGCTGTTTTTT
TRBV9,-,TRBJ2-5,once,CASSVSGNSETQYF,TGTGCCAGCAGCGTGTCAGGGAATTCGGAGACCCAGTACTTC
TRBV11-2,-,TRBJ2-5,-,CASSLPVVLQETQYF,TGTGCCAGCAGCCTTCCTGTAGTCTTACAAGAGACCCAGTACTTC
TRBV13,-,TRBJ2-1,-,CASSPHSYNEQFF,TGTGCCAGCAGCCCCCACTCCTACAATGAGCAGTTCTTC
TRBV7-9,-,TRBJ2-3,-,CASSLWIFGAAASTDTQYF,TGTGCCAGCAGCTTATGGATATTTGGGGCAGCCGCTAGCACAGATACGCAGTATTTT
TRBV4-1,-,TRBJ2-7,-,CASSPRDIHSYEQYF,TGCGCCAGCAGCCCCCGGGACATCCACTCCTACGAGCAGTACTTC
TRBV6-5,TRBD2,TRBJ2-7,-,CASSNLAGASLEQYF,TGTGCCAGCAGTAATCTAGCGGGAGCTAGCCTGGAGCAGTACTTC
TRBV5-8,-,TRBJ2-7,-,CASSLDRVYYEQYF,TGTGCCAGCAGCTTGGACAGGGTCTATTACGAGCAGTACTTC
TRBV5-1,TRBD1,TRBJ2-7,-,CASSLTDRGPSSYEQYF,TGCGCCAGCAGCTTGACCGACAGGGGACCCTCCTCCTACGAGCAGTACTTC
TRBV5-6,TRBD2,TRBJ2-4,-,CASSFVTSGGGNIQYF,TGTGCCAGCAGCTTCGTGACTAGCGGGGGGGGGAACATTCAGTACTTC
TRBV5-6,-,TRBJ2-2,-,CASTSSPGELFF,TGTGCCAGCACCTCCTCCCCCGGGGAGCTGTTTTTT
TRBV4-2,TRBD2,TRBJ2-7,-,CASSQGASGHYEQYF,TGTGCCAGCAGCCAAGGGGCTAGCGGGCATTACGAGCAGTACTTC
TRBV4-2,-,TRBJ2-3,-,CASSQEGPGEADTQYF,TGTGCCAGCAGCCAAGAGGGTCCGGGAGAGGCAGATACGCAGTATTTT
TRBV4-3,TRBD2,TRBJ2-3,few,CASSQTLAGGVDTQYF,TGCGCCAGCAGCCAAACGCTAGCGGGAGGAGTGGATACGCAGTATTTT
TRBV11-3,-,TRBJ2-1,-,CASSFGGDYNEQFF,TGTGCCAGCAGCTTCGGCGGGGACTACAATGAGCAGTTCTTC
TRBV19,TRBD2,TRBJ2-7,once,CASTTSGSYEQYF,TGTGCCAGTACTACTAGCGGCTCCTACGAGCAGTACTTC
TRBV19,-,TRBJ2-7,medium-sized,CASGQGGYSYEQYF,TGTGCCAGTGGACAAGGAGGGTACTCCTACGAGCAGTACTTC
TRBV4-1,-,TRBJ2-7,-,CASSQVPGFNEQYF,TGCGCCAGCAGCCAAGTTCCGGGGTTCAACGAGCAGTACTTC
TRBV14,-,TRBJ1-4,-,CASSPTVYEKLFF,TGTGCCAGCAGCCCGACAGTGTATGAAAAACTGTTTTTT
TRBV12-5,TRBD2,TRBJ2-1,-,CASGQAGAPLNEQFF,TGTGCTAGTGGTCAAGCGGGGGCCCCCTTGAATGAGCAGTTCTTC
TRBV11-2,TRBD1,TRBJ1-5,-,CASSLGGQPNQPQHF,TGTGCCAGCAGCTTAGGGGGACAGCCTAATCAGCCCCAGCATTTT